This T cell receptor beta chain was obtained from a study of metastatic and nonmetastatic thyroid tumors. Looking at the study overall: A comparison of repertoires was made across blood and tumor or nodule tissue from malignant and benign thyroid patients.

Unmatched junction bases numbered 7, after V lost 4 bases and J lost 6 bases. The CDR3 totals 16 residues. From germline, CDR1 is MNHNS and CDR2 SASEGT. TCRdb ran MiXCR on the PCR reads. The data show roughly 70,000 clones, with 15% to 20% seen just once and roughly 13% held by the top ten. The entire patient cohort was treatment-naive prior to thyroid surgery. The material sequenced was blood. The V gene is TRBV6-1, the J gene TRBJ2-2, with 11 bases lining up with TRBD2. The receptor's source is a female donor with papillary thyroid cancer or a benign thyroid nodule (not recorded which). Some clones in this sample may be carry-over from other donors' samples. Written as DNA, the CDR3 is TGTGCCAGCAGTGCCCTAATAGCGGGAGGGCCCGGGGAGCTGTTTTTT. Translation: CASSALIAGGPGELFF.